This TCR beta chain was sequenced during a study of cytomegalovirus exposure and HLA in healthy donors. At sampling all donors were nominally healthy, likely with unrecorded immune exposures. This clone appeared a single time. The ends lost 7 bases at V and 5 bases at J; junction bases unmatched: 12. Germline-derived CDR1 and CDR2 are SGHDT and YYEEEE. The CDR3 contains 15 residues. It was with 60 Vbeta and 13 Jbeta primers that the PCR ran. Study processing details: A follow-up analysis tallied about 80 million unique TCR beta chains, roughly 11 million shared. Data came from immunoSEQ multiplex PCR; TCRdb stores just in-frame clones and leaves some out. From that table come the V and J calls and clone size; the DNA was used to work out D and trimming. Counted here are about 170,000 clones, 75% to 80% occurring once; the ten biggest clones make up around 0.98%.

This TCR derives from a woman aged 45-65 years in good health and CMV-seropositive. This sequence joins TRBV5-6 and TRBJ1-1; 9 nucleotides match TRBD1. The sequenced material came from PBMCs. CDR3 residues: CASVGTGISVTEAFF. CDR3 nucleotides: TGTGCCAGCGTCGGGACAGGGATTTCAGTGACTGAAGCTTTCTTT.